Many counts were recorded for the clone carrying this TCR beta chain. The antigen remains unidentified. With 5 bases removed from V and 5 bases from J, the gap between germline ends came to 4 bases. Germline V gene sequence: CDR1 SGHNT, CDR2 YYREEE (reference sequence). This CDR3 is built from 11 residues. Once extracted for a subset, genomic DNA was divided evenly among several immunoSEQ plates. How the authors handled the data: Owing to the provision of junction-only sequences devoid of quality scores by immunoSEQ, filtering differed. Some clones are missing from TCRdb's copy, which holds only in-frame ones; the method was immunoSEQ multiplex PCR. V and J calls and clone size come straight from that table; D and trimming were deduced from the DNA. The sample records about 530,000 clones, roughly 79% being singletons. The data originate from a study of shared clonotypes between healthy human individuals. Regarding the study as a whole: It was expected that sequencing depth would affect clonotype sharing among donors.

Approximately 90 million PBMCs went into genomic DNA for unsorted samples. Sequencing was carried out using PBMCs. This chain uses TRBV5-4 with TRBJ2-2; D is undetermined. This TCR derives from a woman between 35 and 50 years old in good health. Some clones in this sample may be carry-over from other donors' samples. CDR3 residues: CASSQTGELFF. CDR3 coding DNA: TGTGCCAGCAGTCAAACCGGGGAGCTGTTTTTT.